The source of this TCR beta chain is a study of blood T cell repertoires in COVID-19. Study-wide context: T cells, B-cell-depleted T cells, or PBMCs provided the cDNA or gDNA that served as material.

Germline CDR1 reads SNHLY; CDR2 reads FYNNEI. Trimming cost V 4 bases and J 2 bases, with 8 bases left between them. The CDR3 is 13 amino acids. In the authors' workflow: Reference gene primer amplification gave estimated nucleated cell counts. Assay used: immunoSEQ multiplex PCR; TCRdb lists only in-frame clones, some missing. For V, J and clone size, that table is used; D and trimming come from the DNA. The sample includes fewer than 75,000 clones, 75% to 90% seen only once; the top ten take roughly 8.8%. V and J are TRBV2 and TRBJ1-1; the D gene is possibly TRBD1 (5 bases). The source is a man aged 80 or over with acute or convalescent COVID-19. The sequencing sample was made of peripheral blood. CDR3 sequence: CASSVTGNTEAFF. The CDR3 DNA follows: TGTGCCAGCAGTGTTACAGGTAACACTGAAGCTTTCTTT.